This note documents a single TCR beta chain sequence. Assay used: immunoSEQ multiplex PCR; TCRdb lists only in-frame clones, some missing. This sample yields roughly 20,000 clones, of which less than 85% are seen a single time; 35% to 50% belongs to the top ten. The CDR3 is 15 amino acids. Germline CDR1 SGHNT, CDR2 YENEEA. The V gene end was trimmed by 5 bases and the J gene end by 5 bases; junction bases not matched to a gene: 4. This record belongs to a study of OX40 agonist ivuxolimab in advanced cancers. Across the study: In this trial design, patients received ivuxolimab intravenously at 0.01 to 10 mg/kg every 2 weeks. Patients treated during dose escalation were battling hepatocellular carcinoma, melanoma, renal cell or head and neck cancer. Subjects had a mean age of around 63 years, with a range of about 23 to 90; around 80% were male. People who had prior anti-PD-1, anti-PD-L1 or anti-CTLA-4 therapy could take part, and about 37% had some.

The chain recombines TRBV11-3 with TRBJ2-1; 12 bases agree with TRBD2. The sample here was CD4+ or CD8+ T cells sorted from blood, taken in a trial of the OX40 agonist ivuxolimab. The TCR sequence derives from an adult with an advanced solid tumor such as melanoma, head and neck, liver or kidney cancer. CDR3 DNA sequence: TGTGCCAGCAGCGCCGGACTAGCGGGGAACAATGAGCAGTTCTTC. Its protein is CASSAGLAGNNEQFF.